A selection of T cell receptor beta chains follows, all from one sample in a study of T cell responses to AZD1222 COVID-19 vaccine. Data came from immunoSEQ multiplex PCR; TCRdb stores just in-frame clones and leaves some out. Among about 130,000 clones listed, roughly 90% were seen once. Material: peripheral blood, obtained on day 0 of AZD1222 vaccination. The source of these receptors is an adult in good health. Both conserved end residues are part of each CDR3. Each record gives: CDR3 length, D gene, V gene, J gene, clone size, CDR3 DNA, CDR3 protein. A D gene is named only where the DNA matches it firmly. Clone size is shown for a subset of rows, as once, few, many or a class of expanded clone.

len: 13
d_gene: TRBD1
v_gene: TRBV11-2
j_gene: TRBJ1-3
abundance: .
CDR3nt: TGTGCCAGCAGTACAGGGGGAGGAAACACCATATATTTT
CDR3aa: CASSTGGGNTIYF

len: 16
d_gene: .
v_gene: TRBV7-8
j_gene: TRBJ1-5
abundance: .
CDR3nt: TGTGCCAGCAGCCTAGCCCAGAGGACAGGCAATCAGCCCCAGCATTTT
CDR3aa: CASSLAQRTGNQPQHF

len: 15
d_gene: .
v_gene: TRBV5-1
j_gene: TRBJ1-1
abundance: .
CDR3nt: TGCGCCAGCACCCTTAAGGGGGACTTGAACACTGAAGCTTTCTTT
CDR3aa: CASTLKGDLNTEAFF

len: 14
d_gene: .
v_gene: TRBV5-1
j_gene: TRBJ1-2
abundance: .
CDR3nt: TGCGCCAGCAGCTTACCGGGTCCGCAGTATGGCTACACCTTC
CDR3aa: CASSLPGPQYGYTF

len: 12
d_gene: TRBD1
v_gene: TRBV4-1
j_gene: TRBJ1-2
abundance: .
CDR3nt: TGCGCCAGCAGCCAAGCTGGACAGGTCTACACCTTC
CDR3aa: CASSQAGQVYTF

len: 13
d_gene: TRBD1
v_gene: TRBV29-1
j_gene: TRBJ1-5
abundance: .
CDR3nt: TGCAGCGTTCAAGAAGGACAGGGTCAGCCCCAGCATTTT
CDR3aa: CSVQEGQGQPQHF

len: 14
d_gene: .
v_gene: TRBV15
j_gene: TRBJ1-1
abundance: .
CDR3nt: TGTGCCACCAGCGTTCAGGGCGGGAACACTGAAGCTTTCTTT
CDR3aa: CATSVQGGNTEAFF

len: 15
d_gene: .
v_gene: TRBV6-2/TRBV6-3
j_gene: TRBJ1-1
abundance: .
CDR3nt: TGTGCCAGCAGTCCCCGCCAGGGAGCGTACACTGAAGCTTTCTTT
CDR3aa: CASSPRQGAYTEAFF

len: 18
d_gene: TRBD2
v_gene: TRBV7-2
j_gene: TRBJ2-1
abundance: .
CDR3nt: TGTGCCAGCAGCTACCTCAGACTAGCGGGGGGATCCTACAATGAGCAGTTCTTC
CDR3aa: CASSYLRLAGGSYNEQFF

len: 13
d_gene: .
v_gene: TRBV19
j_gene: TRBJ1-1
abundance: .
CDR3nt: TGTGCCAGTAGTATCTCCGGGAACACTGAAGCTTTCTTT
CDR3aa: CASSISGNTEAFF

len: 16
d_gene: TRBD2
v_gene: TRBV11-1
j_gene: TRBJ2-3
abundance: .
CDR3nt: TGTGCCAGCGGTGTGGGCGGGGGATATAGCACAGATACGCAGTATTTT
CDR3aa: CASGVGGGYSTDTQYF

len: 16
d_gene: TRBD2
v_gene: TRBV5-4
j_gene: TRBJ2-3
abundance: .
CDR3nt: TGTGCCAGCAGCTTAAAGCGGGGGGAATCCACAGATACGCAGTATTTT
CDR3aa: CASSLKRGESTDTQYF

len: 16
d_gene: TRBD1
v_gene: TRBV18
j_gene: TRBJ2-7
abundance: .
CDR3nt: TGTGCCAGCTCACCATCCCCCCCGGGACAGGGGTACGAGCAGTACTTC
CDR3aa: CASSPSPPGQGYEQYF

len: 14
d_gene: TRBD1
v_gene: TRBV5-1
j_gene: TRBJ1-1
abundance: once
CDR3nt: TGCGCCAGCAGCCAGGGGGTAGGAGTGCCTGAAGCTTTCTTT
CDR3aa: CASSQGVGVPEAFF

len: 15
d_gene: .
v_gene: TRBV13
j_gene: TRBJ1-1
abundance: .
CDR3nt: TGTGCCAGCAGCTTACCGGGGAGAGGGGGCACTGAAGCTTTCTTT
CDR3aa: CASSLPGRGGTEAFF

len: 15
d_gene: TRBD2
v_gene: TRBV3-1/TRBV3-2
j_gene: TRBJ2-7
abundance: once
CDR3nt: TGTGCCAGCAGCCCCTTAGCGGGGGGATTAGGGAAGCAGTACTTC
CDR3aa: CASSPLAGGLGKQYF

len: 17
d_gene: TRBD2
v_gene: TRBV5-5
j_gene: TRBJ2-7
abundance: .
CDR3nt: TGTGCCAGCAGCTTACCCGGACTAGCGGGGGGGTCCTACGAGCAGTACTTC
CDR3aa: CASSLPGLAGGSYEQYF

len: 15
d_gene: .
v_gene: TRBV28
j_gene: TRBJ1-2
abundance: .
CDR3nt: TGTGCCAGCAGTTTTTATAGAGACAGGAGCAACGGCTACACCTTC
CDR3aa: CASSFYRDRSNGYTF

len: 12
d_gene: .
v_gene: TRBV6-5
j_gene: TRBJ1-1
abundance: .
CDR3nt: TGTGCCAGCAGTACAGGGAGCACTGAAGCTTTCTTT
CDR3aa: CASSTGSTEAFF

len: 13
d_gene: .
v_gene: TRBV5-1
j_gene: TRBJ2-1
abundance: .
CDR3nt: TGCGCCAGCAGCTGGGACATATACAATGAGCAGTTCTTC
CDR3aa: CASSWDIYNEQFF

len: 13
d_gene: .
v_gene: TRBV30
j_gene: TRBJ1-2
abundance: .
CDR3nt: TGTGCCTGGACAGAGGGGAACAACTATGGCTACACCTTC
CDR3aa: CAWTEGNNYGYTF

len: 14
d_gene: .
v_gene: TRBV6-6
j_gene: TRBJ1-3
abundance: .
CDR3nt: TGTGCCAGCCTTAAAACAGCGTCTGGAAACACCATATATTTT
CDR3aa: CASLKTASGNTIYF

len: 13
d_gene: .
v_gene: TRBV15
j_gene: TRBJ1-1
abundance: .
CDR3nt: TGTGCCACCAGCACTAGGCGTGGCACTGAAGCTTTCTTT
CDR3aa: CATSTRRGTEAFF

len: 14
d_gene: .
v_gene: TRBV6-5
j_gene: TRBJ1-2
abundance: once
CDR3nt: TGTGCCAGCAGTTACATGAGATCTAACTATGGCTACACCTTC
CDR3aa: CASSYMRSNYGYTF

len: 12
d_gene: .
v_gene: TRBV15
j_gene: TRBJ1-1
abundance: once
CDR3nt: TGTGCCACCAGCAGAGATCAAGGTCGAGCTTTCTTT
CDR3aa: CATSRDQGRAFF

len: 16
d_gene: TRBD1
v_gene: TRBV6-6
j_gene: TRBJ2-5
abundance: .
CDR3nt: TGTGCCAGCAGTTCATCCGGGACAGGTTCCCAAGAGACCCAGTACTTC
CDR3aa: CASSSSGTGSQETQYF

len: 12
d_gene: .
v_gene: TRBV12-3/TRBV12-4
j_gene: TRBJ1-6
abundance: .
CDR3nt: TGTGCCAGCAGTCTACAGGGTTGGGCCCTCCACTTT
CDR3aa: CASSLQGWALHF

len: 14
d_gene: .
v_gene: TRBV29-1
j_gene: TRBJ1-1
abundance: .
CDR3nt: TGCAGCGTTGCCGAAGGTACCATGAACACTGAAGCTTTCTTT
CDR3aa: CSVAEGTMNTEAFF

len: 15
d_gene: .
v_gene: TRBV4-3
j_gene: TRBJ2-5
abundance: .
CDR3nt: TGCGCCAGCAGCCAAGATCGAGCGGACCAAGAGACCCAGTACTTC
CDR3aa: CASSQDRADQETQYF

len: 13
d_gene: .
v_gene: TRBV19
j_gene: TRBJ1-1
abundance: .
CDR3nt: TGTGCCAGTAGCCGGACAGTCAACACTGAAGCTTTCTTT
CDR3aa: CASSRTVNTEAFF

len: 14
d_gene: .
v_gene: TRBV15
j_gene: TRBJ1-4
abundance: .
CDR3nt: TGTGCCACCAGCAGAGCCCCCGTTAATGAAAAACTGTTTTTT
CDR3aa: CATSRAPVNEKLFF

len: 14
d_gene: TRBD1
v_gene: TRBV7-7
j_gene: TRBJ2-1
abundance: .
CDR3nt: TGTGCTAGCAGCTTGGGACAGGGGAACAATGAGCAGTTCTTC
CDR3aa: CASSLGQGNNEQFF

len: 14
d_gene: TRBD1
v_gene: TRBV9
j_gene: TRBJ1-2
abundance: .
CDR3nt: TGTGCCAGCAGCGGGACAGGGAGAGTAGGTGGCTACACCTTC
CDR3aa: CASSGTGRVGGYTF

len: 14
d_gene: TRBD1
v_gene: TRBV11-2
j_gene: TRBJ2-2
abundance: once
CDR3nt: TGTGCCAGCAGCAGACAGGGGGGCACCGGGGAGCTGTTTTTT
CDR3aa: CASSRQGGTGELFF

len: 14
d_gene: .
v_gene: TRBV30
j_gene: TRBJ2-7
abundance: .
CDR3nt: TGTGCCTGGAGTGTGCTAGCGCGTGGTTACGAGCAGTACTTC
CDR3aa: CAWSVLARGYEQYF

len: 15
d_gene: TRBD1
v_gene: TRBV15
j_gene: TRBJ2-7
abundance: .
CDR3nt: TGTGCCACCAGCAGTGGGGGACAGGGGTCTAACGAGCAGTACTTC
CDR3aa: CATSSGGQGSNEQYF

len: 12
d_gene: .
v_gene: TRBV19
j_gene: TRBJ1-1
abundance: .
CDR3nt: TGTGCCAGTAGTGCGGCCAGCACTGAAGCTTTCTTT
CDR3aa: CASSAASTEAFF

len: 14
d_gene: .
v_gene: TRBV30
j_gene: TRBJ2-7
abundance: .
CDR3nt: TGTGCCTGGAGCCCGACAGGATTCGCCTACGAGCAGTACTTC
CDR3aa: CAWSPTGFAYEQYF

len: 13
d_gene: .
v_gene: TRBV6-5
j_gene: TRBJ1-1
abundance: .
CDR3nt: TGTGCCAGCACCCAAAGGGGTGGCACTGAAGCTTTCTTT
CDR3aa: CASTQRGGTEAFF

len: 17
d_gene: .
v_gene: TRBV19
j_gene: TRBJ2-3
abundance: .
CDR3nt: TGTGCCAGTAGTATAGGAAGGACAGGGACTAACACAGATACGCAGTATTTT
CDR3aa: CASSIGRTGTNTDTQYF

len: 15
d_gene: TRBD2
v_gene: TRBV4-1
j_gene: TRBJ2-7
abundance: .
CDR3nt: TGCGCCAGCAGCCAAGTAGGCGGGGGGGCCTACGAGCAGTACTTC
CDR3aa: CASSQVGGGAYEQYF